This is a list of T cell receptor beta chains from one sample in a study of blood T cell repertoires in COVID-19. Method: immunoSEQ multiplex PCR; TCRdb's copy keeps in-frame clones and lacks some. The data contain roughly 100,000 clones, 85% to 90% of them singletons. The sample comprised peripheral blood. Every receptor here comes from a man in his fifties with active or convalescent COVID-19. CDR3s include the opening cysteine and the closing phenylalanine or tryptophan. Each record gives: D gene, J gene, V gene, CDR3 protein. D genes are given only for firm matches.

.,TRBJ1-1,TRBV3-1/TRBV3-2,CASSQEGRHTEAFF
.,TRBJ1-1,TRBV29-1,CSVEDSREHWAFF
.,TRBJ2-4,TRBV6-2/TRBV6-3,CASSGLAKNIQYF
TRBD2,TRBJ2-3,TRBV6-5,CASSYAGGSDTQYF
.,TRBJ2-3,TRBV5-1,CATTEDGDTQYF
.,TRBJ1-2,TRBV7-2,CASSLAAGNGYTF
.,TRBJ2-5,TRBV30,CAMREADYQETQYF
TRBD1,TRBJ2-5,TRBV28,CASRSDRGRQETQYF
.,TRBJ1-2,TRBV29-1,CSVDRDYGYTF
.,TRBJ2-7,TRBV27,CASSLSQNSYEQYF
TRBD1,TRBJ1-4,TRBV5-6,CASSFAQGATNEKLFF
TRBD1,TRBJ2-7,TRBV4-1,CASSPGTGGPYEQYF
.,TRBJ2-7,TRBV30,CAWSVGAYEQYF
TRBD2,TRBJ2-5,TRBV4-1,CASSPTLAGGQETQYF
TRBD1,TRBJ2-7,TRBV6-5,CASSYFRQGGYEQYF
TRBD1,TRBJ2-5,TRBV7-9,CASSAGQGPQYF
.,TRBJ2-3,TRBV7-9,CASSLSNRGDTQYF
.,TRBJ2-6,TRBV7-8,CASSLAQAALSGANVLTF
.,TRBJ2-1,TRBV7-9,CASSPGSDNEQFF
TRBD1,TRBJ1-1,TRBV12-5,CASGPGQGNTEAFF
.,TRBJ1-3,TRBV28,CASSPIRTVSGNTIYF
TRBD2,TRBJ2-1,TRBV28,CASSSSGGEDEQFF
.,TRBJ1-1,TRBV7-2,CASSLVSGIVTEAFF
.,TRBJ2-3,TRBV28,CASISGAGTDTQYF
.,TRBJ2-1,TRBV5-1,CASSLEAGNNEQFF
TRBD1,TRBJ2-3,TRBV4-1,CASSQVPPGQGTTDTQYF
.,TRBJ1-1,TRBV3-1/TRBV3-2,CASSQSVNTEAFF
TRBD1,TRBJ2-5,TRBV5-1,CASSSDRGRWETQYF
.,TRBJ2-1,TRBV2,CAHGADYNEQFF
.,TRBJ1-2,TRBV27,CASSPRTVYGYTF
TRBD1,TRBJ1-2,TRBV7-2,CASSLVAEGADGYTF
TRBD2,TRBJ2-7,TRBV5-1,CASSLGAGGTYEQYF
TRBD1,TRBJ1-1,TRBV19,CASSFRQGRTEAFF
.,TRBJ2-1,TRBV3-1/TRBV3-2,CASSLGLVEQFF
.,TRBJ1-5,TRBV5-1,CASSLDSPNQPQHF
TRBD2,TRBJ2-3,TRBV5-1,CASSQRMASGGGADTQYF
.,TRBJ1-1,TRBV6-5,CASSSPGVTEAFF
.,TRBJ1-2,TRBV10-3,CAIRREGANYGYTF
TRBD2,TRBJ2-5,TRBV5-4,CASSLEQRGGRETQYF
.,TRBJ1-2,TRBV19,CASSVDSRYGYTF
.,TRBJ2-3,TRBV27,CASSSVADTQYF
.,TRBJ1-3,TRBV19,CASKGGSKGASGNTIYF
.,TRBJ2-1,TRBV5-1,CASSLDTSYNEQFF
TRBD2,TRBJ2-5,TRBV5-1,CASSSAGLRGFQETQYF
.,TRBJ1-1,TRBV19,CASSILEEGRTEAFF
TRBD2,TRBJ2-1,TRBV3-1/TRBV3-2,CASSQDPRAAGGRNEQFF
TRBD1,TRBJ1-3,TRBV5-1,CASSPDQTGYAGNTIYF
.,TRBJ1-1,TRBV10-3,CAISGQEGGQAEAFF
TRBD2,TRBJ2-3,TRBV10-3,CAVTKGASGGADTQYF
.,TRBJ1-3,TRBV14,CASSPQAYTIYF
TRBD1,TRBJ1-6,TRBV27,CASSSADRYNSPLHF
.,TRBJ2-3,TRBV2,CASSDRGASTDTQYF
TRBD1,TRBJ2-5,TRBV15,CATSGTVQETQYF
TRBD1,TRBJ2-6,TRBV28,CASSLVGRAGGIGANVLTF
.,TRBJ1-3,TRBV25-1,CASSARGGLGNTIYF